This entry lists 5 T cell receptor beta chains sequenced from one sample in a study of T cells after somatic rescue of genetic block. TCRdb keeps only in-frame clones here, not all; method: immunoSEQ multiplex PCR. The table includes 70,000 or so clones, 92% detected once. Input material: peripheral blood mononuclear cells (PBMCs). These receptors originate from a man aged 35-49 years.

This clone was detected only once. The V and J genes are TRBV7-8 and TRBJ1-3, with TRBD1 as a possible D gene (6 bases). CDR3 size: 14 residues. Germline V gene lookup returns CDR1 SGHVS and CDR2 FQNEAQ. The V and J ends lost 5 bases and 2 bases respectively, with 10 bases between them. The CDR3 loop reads CASSVNRAGNTIYF. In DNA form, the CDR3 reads TGTGCCAGCAGCGTTAACAGGGCTGGAAACACCATATATTTT. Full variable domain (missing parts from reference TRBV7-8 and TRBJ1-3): GAGVSQSPRYKVAKRGQDVALRCDPISGHVSLFWYQQALGQGPEFLTYFQNEAQLDKSGLPSDRFFAERPEGSVSTLKIQRTQQEDSAVYLCASSVNRAGNTIYFGEGSWLTVV.

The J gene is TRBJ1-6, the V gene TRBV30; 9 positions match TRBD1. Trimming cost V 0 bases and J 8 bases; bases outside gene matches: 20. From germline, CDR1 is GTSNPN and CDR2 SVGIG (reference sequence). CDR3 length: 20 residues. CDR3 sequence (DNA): TGTGCCTGGAGTGTACGGTGGCGGGACAGGGTCCCGACCAAGTATTCACCCCTCCACTTT. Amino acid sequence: CAWSVRWRDRVPTKYSPLHF.

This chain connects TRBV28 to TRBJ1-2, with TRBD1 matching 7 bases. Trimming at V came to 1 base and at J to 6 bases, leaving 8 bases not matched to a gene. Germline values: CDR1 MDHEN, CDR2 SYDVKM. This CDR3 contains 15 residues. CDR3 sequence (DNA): TGTGCCAGCAGTTTATCCCTCACAGGGGTGAATGGCTACACCTTC. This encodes CASSLSLTGVNGYTF.

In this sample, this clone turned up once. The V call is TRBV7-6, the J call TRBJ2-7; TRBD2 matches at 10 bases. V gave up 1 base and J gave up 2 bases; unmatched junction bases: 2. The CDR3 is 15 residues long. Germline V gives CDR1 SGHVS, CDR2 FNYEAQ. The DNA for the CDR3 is TGTGCCAGCAGCTTAGGGACTAGCGGAACCTACGAGCAGTACTTC. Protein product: CASSLGTSGTYEQYF.

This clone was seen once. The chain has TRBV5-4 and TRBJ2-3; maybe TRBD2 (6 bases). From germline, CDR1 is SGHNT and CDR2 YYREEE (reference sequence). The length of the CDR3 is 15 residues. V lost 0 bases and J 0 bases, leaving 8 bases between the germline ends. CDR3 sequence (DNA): TGTGCCAGCAGCTTGGCCGGGGGTAGCACAGATACGCAGTATTTT. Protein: CASSLAGGSTDTQYF. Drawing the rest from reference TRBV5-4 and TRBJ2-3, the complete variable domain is ETGVTQSPTHLIKTRGQQVTLRCSSQSGHNTVSWYQQALGQGPQFIFQYYREEENGRGNFPPRFSGLQFPNYSSELNVNALELDDSALYLCASSLAGGSTDTQYFGPGTRLTVL.